This T cell receptor beta chain was captured in a study of immune heterogeneity within non-small cell lung tumors. TCR beta CDR3 was amplified by multiplex PCR, first round ten to eleven cycles, 32 V and 13 J primers. TCRdb analysed the multiplex PCR reads with MiXCR anew, one entry per CDR3 protein. The sample lists fewer than 13,000 distinct CDR3 sequences, 25% to 30% occurring once. Study observations and caveats: Multiple tumor sites within a patient showed recurrence of identical dominant CDR3 beta clonotypes; site-unique high-frequency clones were present as well. Each patient largely had their own distinct set of high-frequency T-cell receptor beta clonotypes. In tumor regions, T-cell clonality showed a moderate but significant correlation with local tumor mutational burden (R roughly 0.31).

CDR3 length: 15 amino acids. CDR1 is ENHRY, CDR2 SYGVKD, per germline. The V and J ends lost 3 bases and 0 bases respectively, with 9 bases between them. This clonotype was recorded many times. Antigen specificity is unknown. At about 600 ng per sample, bulk tumor genomic DNA provided the template. Several biopsies were spaced far apart within each primary tumor and obtained as surgery took place. These patients got curative surgery after being newly diagnosed with untreated non-small cell lung cancer. Individuals who provided samples were patients with newly diagnosed non-small cell lung cancer who were having surgery with curative intent.

Source material: lung tumor tissue. This chain uses TRBV10-3 with TRBJ1-5; D is possibly TRBD1 (5 bases). This receptor was identified in a woman aged 60-75 years with non-small cell lung cancer. CDR3 amino acids: CAISDTGVSNQPQHF. The CDR3 DNA is TGTGCCATCAGTGATACAGGAGTTAGCAATCAGCCCCAGCATTTT.